This T cell receptor (beta chain) was captured by sequencing in a study of preoperative IRX-2 immunotherapy in early breast cancer (dated by TCRdb to the late 2010s). The method was the immunoSEQ multiplex PCR assay. Not all clones reach the TCRdb copy of this immuneACCESS table, which keeps in-frame sequences only. Checked studies attribute under half of the gap to unresolved V genes and leave the rest unexplained. The sample includes 6,400 or so clones, with over 70% observed a single time. Jointly, the top ten make up 18% of the sample. The CDR3 has 18 amino acids, counting the end cysteine and phenylalanine. The only DNA kept is the CDR3, 54 bases in frame from the first base. V and J are trimmed by 6 bases and 5 bases, and the gene matches miss 16 bases of the junction. With respect to this clone: No antigen is known for it. No base qualities exist here, and no much larger clone lies one base off it.

The treatment or condition label of this sample denotes: preoperative locoregional IRX-2 cytokine immunotherapy. The samples were obtained from a phase Ib study in which preoperative, locoregional IRX-2 cytokine immunotherapy intended to prime immune responses was tested. Before surgery, IRX-2 was given to the donors, who were patients with early-stage breast cancer. The sequencing used tumor tissue, collected before IRX-2 immunotherapy. The TCR sequence derives from a human donor with breast cancer. The chain uses TRBV23-1 and TRBJ2-5, with TRBD2 matching 12 junction bases. TRBV23-1 is an open reading frame whose function is uncertain. The encoded CDR3 is CASSQELLAGGQAETQYF. At the DNA level, the sequence is TGCGCCAGCAGCCAAGAGTTACTAGCGGGGGGTCAGGCGGAGACCCAGTACTTC.